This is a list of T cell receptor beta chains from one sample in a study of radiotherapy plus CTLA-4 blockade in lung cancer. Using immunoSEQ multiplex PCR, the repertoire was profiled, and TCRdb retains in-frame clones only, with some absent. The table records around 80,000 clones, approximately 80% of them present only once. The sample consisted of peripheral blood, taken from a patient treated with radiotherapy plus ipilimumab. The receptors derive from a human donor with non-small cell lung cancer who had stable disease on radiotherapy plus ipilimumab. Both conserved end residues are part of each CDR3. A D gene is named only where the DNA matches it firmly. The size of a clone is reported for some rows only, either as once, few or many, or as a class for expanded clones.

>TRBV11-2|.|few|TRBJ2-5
TGTGCCAGCAGCTCCTTGGCCGTTCGGGTGACCCAGTACTTC
CASSSLAVRVTQYF
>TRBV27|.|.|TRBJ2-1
TGTGCCAGCAGTTCGGGGGCCGCGTCCTACAATGAGCAGTTCTTC
CASSSGAASYNEQFF
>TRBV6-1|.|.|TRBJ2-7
TGTGCCAGCAGTGAGGGTAGCGGAGCTTTCTACGAGCAGTACTTC
CASSEGSGAFYEQYF
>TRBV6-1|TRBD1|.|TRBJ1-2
TGTGCCAGCAGTGATCCGTTCACAGGGGGAGATGGCTACACCTTC
CASSDPFTGGDGYTF
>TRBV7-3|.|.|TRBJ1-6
TGTGCCAGCAGCGACGGATCCGGGTCTCTCCACTTT
CASSDGSGSLHF
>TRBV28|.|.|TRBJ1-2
TGTGCCAGCAGTTTGCGGGGACCGATATATGGCTACACCTTC
CASSLRGPIYGYTF
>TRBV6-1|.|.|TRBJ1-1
TGTGCCAGCAGCTCCCAAAAAATCCCAGCTTTCTTT
CASSSQKIPAFF
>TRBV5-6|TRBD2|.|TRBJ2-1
TGTGCCAGCAGCTCCGGAAGGACTAGCGGGCCTTACAATGAGCAGTTCTTC
CASSSGRTSGPYNEQFF
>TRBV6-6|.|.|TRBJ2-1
TGTGCCAGCAGTTACTCGTTGGGGGGGCAGGGCAATGAGCAGTTCTTC
CASSYSLGGQGNEQFF
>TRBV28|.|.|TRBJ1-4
TGTGCCAGCAGTTTAACTTCCAGGGCGAATGAAAAACTGTTTTTT
CASSLTSRANEKLFF
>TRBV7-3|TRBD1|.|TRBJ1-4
TGTGCCAGCAGCTTAACAGGGGGCGTTGGCGAAAAACTGTTTTTT
CASSLTGGVGEKLFF
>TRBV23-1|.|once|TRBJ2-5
TGCGCCAGCAGTCAACGCCCGACCTGGGGCCAGCAAGAGACCCAGTACTTC
CASSQRPTWGQQETQYF
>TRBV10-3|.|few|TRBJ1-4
TGTGCCATCACGGGGTCCTATAATGAAAAACTGTTTTTT
CAITGSYNEKLFF
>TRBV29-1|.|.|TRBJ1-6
TGCAGCGTTGCCGAACAGACGCCAAATTCACCCCTCCACTTT
CSVAEQTPNSPLHF
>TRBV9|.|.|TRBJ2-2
TGTGCCAGCAGCACCGACCCCGGGCGGATCACGGTGAACACCGGGGAGCTGTTTTTT
CASSTDPGRITVNTGELFF
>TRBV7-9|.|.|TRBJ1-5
TGTGCCAGCAGCTTAGGGACGAATCAGCCCCAGCATTTT
CASSLGTNQPQHF
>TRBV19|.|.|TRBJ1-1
TGTGCCAGTAGTATAGACAACAGGGTCGGGGGTGAAGCTTTCTTT
CASSIDNRVGGEAFF
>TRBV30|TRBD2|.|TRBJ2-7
TGTGCCTGGAGTGGGGGACTAGCGGGTGAGCAGTACTTC
CAWSGGLAGEQYF
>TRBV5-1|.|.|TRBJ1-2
TGCGCCAGCAGCTTGGATCTACAGGGCTCGACGGTTAACTATGGCTACACCTTC
CASSLDLQGSTVNYGYTF
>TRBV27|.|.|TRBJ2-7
TGTGCCAGCAGTTTATCGGTCTCCGTGGGCGGCGAGCAGTACTTC
CASSLSVSVGGEQYF
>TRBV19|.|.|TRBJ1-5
TGTGCCAGTAGCCGAAACTCGGACGCGAGGCAGCCCCAGCATTTT
CASSRNSDARQPQHF
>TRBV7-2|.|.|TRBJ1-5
TGTGCCAGCAGCTTAAGGATAACAGGGTTTCCTCAGCCCCAGCATTTT
CASSLRITGFPQPQHF
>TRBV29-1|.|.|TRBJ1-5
TGCAGCGTCCAGGGAGATGGGAGCCAGCCCCAGCATTTT
CSVQGDGSQPQHF
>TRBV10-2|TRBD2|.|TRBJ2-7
TGCGCCAGCAGTACCGGGACTAGCGGCTCCTACGAGCAGTACTTC
CASSTGTSGSYEQYF
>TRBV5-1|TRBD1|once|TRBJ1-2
TGCGCCAGCAGCTATGACAGGGGGTCCGGCTACACCTTC
CASSYDRGSGYTF
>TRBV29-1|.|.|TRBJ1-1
TGCAGCGTTGACAGAACGAACACTGAAGCTTTCTTT
CSVDRTNTEAFF
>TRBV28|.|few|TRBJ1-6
TGTGCCAGCAGGACTAACAGGGTTCTCGGTTCACCCCTCCACTTT
CASRTNRVLGSPLHF
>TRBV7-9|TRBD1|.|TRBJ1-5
TGTGCCAGCAGCCTACAGGGGGCTAGCAATCAGCCCCAGCATTTT
CASSLQGASNQPQHF
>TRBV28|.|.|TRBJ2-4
TGTGCCAGCAGTTTGGTCGGGAGAAGGAACATTCAGTACTTC
CASSLVGRRNIQYF
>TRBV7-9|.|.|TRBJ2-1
TGTGCCAGCAGCTTTCTGGTTTGGGAGCAGTTCTTC
CASSFLVWEQFF
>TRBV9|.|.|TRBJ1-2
TGTGCCAGCAGCGACTCTCAAGGGGGGCGTGGCTACACCTTC
CASSDSQGGRGYTF
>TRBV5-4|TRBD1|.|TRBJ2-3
TGTGCCAGCACGGCAGGGACAGGGGAAGATACGCAGTATTTT
CASTAGTGEDTQYF
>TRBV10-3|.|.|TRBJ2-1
TGTGCCGTCAGTACAACCACATACAATGAGCAGTTCTTC
CAVSTTTYNEQFF
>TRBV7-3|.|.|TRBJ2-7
TGTGCCAGCAGCTTAAGGGCTGGGAACGACGAGCAGTACTTC
CASSLRAGNDEQYF
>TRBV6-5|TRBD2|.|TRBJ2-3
TGTGCCAGCAGGCTAGCGGGGGGGTCAGATACGCAGTATTTT
CASRLAGGSDTQYF